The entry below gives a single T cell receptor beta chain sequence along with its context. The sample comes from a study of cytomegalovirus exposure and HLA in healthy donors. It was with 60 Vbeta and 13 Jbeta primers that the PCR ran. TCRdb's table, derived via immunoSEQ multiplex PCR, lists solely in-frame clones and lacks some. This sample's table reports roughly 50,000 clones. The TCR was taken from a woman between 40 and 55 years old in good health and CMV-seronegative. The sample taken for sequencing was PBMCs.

The CDR3 nucleotides read TGTGCCAGCAGCTCCGGACAGGGGGGACTCTCGAGCTCTGGGGCCAACGTCCTGACTTTC. Its protein product is CASSSGQGGLSSSGANVLTF. The chain uses TRBV7-6 and TRBJ2-6; 10 bases map to TRBD1. Germline V CDR1 and CDR2: SGHVS, FNYEAQ. CDR3 length equals 20 residues. The ends lost 4 bases at V and 0 bases at J; junction bases unmatched: 12. The variable domain in full, with the rest retrieved from reference TRBV7-6 and TRBJ2-6, is GAGVSQSPRYKVTKRGQDVALRCDPISGHVSLYWYRQALGQGPEFLTYFNYEAQQDKSGLPNDRFSAERPEGSISTLTIQRTEQRDSAMYRCASSSGQGGLSSSGANVLTFGAGSRLTVL.